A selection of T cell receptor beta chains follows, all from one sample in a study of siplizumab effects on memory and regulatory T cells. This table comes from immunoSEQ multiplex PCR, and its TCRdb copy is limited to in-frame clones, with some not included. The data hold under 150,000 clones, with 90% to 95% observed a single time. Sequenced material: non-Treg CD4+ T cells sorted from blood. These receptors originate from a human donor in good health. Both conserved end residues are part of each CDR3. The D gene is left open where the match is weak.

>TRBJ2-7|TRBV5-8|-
CASSHTAGRAVSYEQYF
TGTGCCAGCAGCCACACCGCGGGCAGGGCAGTGTCCTACGAGCAGTACTTC
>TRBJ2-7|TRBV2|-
CASKSEGEQYF
TGTGCCAGCAAAAGTGAGGGGGAGCAGTACTTC
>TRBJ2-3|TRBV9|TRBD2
CASSVVAGGTDTQYF
TGTGCCAGCAGCGTAGTAGCGGGGGGCACAGATACGCAGTATTTT
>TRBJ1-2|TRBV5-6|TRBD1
CASSLGQGGYYGYTF
TGTGCCAGCAGCTTAGGACAGGGTGGATACTATGGCTACACCTTC
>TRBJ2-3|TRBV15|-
CATSRTGGSTDTQYF
TGTGCCACCAGCAGGACTGGCGGCAGCACAGATACGCAGTATTTT
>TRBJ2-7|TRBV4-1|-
CASSQPGTTNEQYF
TGCGCCAGCAGCCAACCTGGGACGACCAACGAGCAGTACTTC
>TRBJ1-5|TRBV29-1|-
CSVQGRGNQPQHF
TGCAGCGTTCAAGGGAGGGGCAATCAGCCCCAGCATTTT
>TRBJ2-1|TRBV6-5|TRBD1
CASSVQGAREQFF
TGTGCCAGCAGTGTCCAGGGGGCGCGGGAGCAGTTCTTC
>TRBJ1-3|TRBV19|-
CASSPRTNTIYF
TGTGCCAGTAGTCCCAGGACAAACACCATATATTTT
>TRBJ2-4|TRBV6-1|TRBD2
CASTQRGRGKNIQYF
TGTGCCAGCACCCAGCGGGGGCGAGGCAAAAACATTCAGTACTTC